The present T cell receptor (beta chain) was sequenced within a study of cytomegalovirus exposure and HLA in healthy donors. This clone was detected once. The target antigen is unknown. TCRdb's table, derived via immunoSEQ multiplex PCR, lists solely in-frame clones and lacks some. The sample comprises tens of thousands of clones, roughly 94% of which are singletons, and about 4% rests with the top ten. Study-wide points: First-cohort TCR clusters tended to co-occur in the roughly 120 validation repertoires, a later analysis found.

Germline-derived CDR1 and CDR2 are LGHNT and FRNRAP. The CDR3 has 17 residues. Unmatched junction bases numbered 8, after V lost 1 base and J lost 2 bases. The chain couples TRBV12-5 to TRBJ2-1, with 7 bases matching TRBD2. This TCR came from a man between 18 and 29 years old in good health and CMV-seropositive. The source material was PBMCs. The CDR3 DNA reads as TGTGCTAGTGGTTTGGCCGCATCTAGCGGTCCCTACAATGAGCAGTTCTTC. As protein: CASGLAASSGPYNEQFF.